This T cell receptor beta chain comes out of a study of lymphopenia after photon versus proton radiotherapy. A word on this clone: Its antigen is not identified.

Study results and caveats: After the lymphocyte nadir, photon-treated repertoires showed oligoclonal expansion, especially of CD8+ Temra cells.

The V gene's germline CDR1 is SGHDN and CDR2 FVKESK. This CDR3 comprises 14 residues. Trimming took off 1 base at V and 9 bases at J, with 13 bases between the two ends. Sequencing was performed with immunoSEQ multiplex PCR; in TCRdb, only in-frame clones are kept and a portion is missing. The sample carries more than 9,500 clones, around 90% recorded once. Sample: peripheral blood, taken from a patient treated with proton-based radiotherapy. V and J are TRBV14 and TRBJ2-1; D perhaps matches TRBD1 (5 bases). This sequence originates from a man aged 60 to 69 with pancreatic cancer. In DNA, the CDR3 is TGTGCCAGCAGCCAAGTCAGGGTTCGAGGTGAGCAGTTCTTC. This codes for CASSQVRVRGEQFF. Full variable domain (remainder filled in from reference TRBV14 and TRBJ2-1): EAGVTQFPSHSVIEKGQTVTLRCDPISGHDNLYWYRRVMGKEIKFLLHFVKESKQDESGMPNNRFLAERTGGTYSTLKVQPAELEDSGVYFCASSQVRVRGEQFFGPGTRLTVL.